These T cell receptor beta chains were read from a single sample in a study of monozygotic twins with inflammatory bowel disease. TCRdb reanalyzed the 5' RACE reads and collapses them to one entry per CDR3 protein, without DNA. The sample table sets out 330,000 or so distinct CDR3 sequences. The sequenced sample was blood. The source is a human donor with ulcerative colitis or Crohn's disease, or a healthy co-twin of an affected twin (not recorded which). The CDR3 runs from the conserved cysteine through the conserved F or W.

J gene	V gene	CDR3 protein
TRBJ2-3	TRBV29-1	CSVNRVRTDTQYF
TRBJ1-1	TRBV5-4	CASSPGGNLEATEAFF
TRBJ2-1	TRBV5-1	CASSLASGSYNEQFF
TRBJ2-3	TRBV4-3	CASSQDKSWYTQYF
TRBJ2-2	TRBV28	CASRGAQWTGELFF
TRBJ2-3	TRBV9	CASSIHAEDTQYF
TRBJ1-2	TRBV5-1	CASSFLAHRGYGYTF
TRBJ2-7	TRBV20-1	CSAPVRDGSYEQYF
TRBJ2-1	TRBV11-2	CASSPISAAWTSSYNEQFF
TRBJ2-2	TRBV29-1	CSVRGAGELFF
TRBJ2-4	TRBV30	CAWSARGAQNIQYF
TRBJ2-2	TRBV11-3	CASSHRTGLAGELFF
TRBJ2-7	TRBV20-1	CSARELSGGSSYEQYF
TRBJ2-5	TRBV7-2	CASSLEAGRRQTQYF
TRBJ2-1	TRBV15	CATSETGLNNEQFF
TRBJ2-7	TRBV7-9	CASSLRPDRGYEQYF
TRBJ2-1	TRBV7-8	CASSQRTESYNEQFF
TRBJ1-2	TRBV20-1	CSARGADYGYTF
TRBJ2-3	TRBV7-3	CASRNSGNTDTQYF
TRBJ1-2	TRBV20-1	CSASRGRGREGYTF
TRBJ2-3	TRBV12-3/TRBV12-4	CASSSGGKVGGTDTQYF
TRBJ1-1	TRBV15	CATSSDLRDPKAFF
TRBJ1-1	TRBV7-9	CASSSARTGLNTEAFF
TRBJ1-5	TRBV7-2	CASSWGGETGISQPQHF
TRBJ2-1	TRBV12-3/TRBV12-4	CASSPVRDRDQVGQFF
TRBJ1-1	TRBV6-5	CASSSRDRGMNTEAFF
TRBJ2-2	TRBV7-2	CASSLFPTSLNTGELFF
TRBJ1-5	TRBV4-1	CASSQESIQPQHF
TRBJ1-5	TRBV5-1	CASSLEGVTPNQPQHF
TRBJ2-7	TRBV29-1	CSVTRNQYEQYF
TRBJ2-7	TRBV12-3/TRBV12-4	CASRRSGTGGYEQYF
TRBJ2-3	TRBV4-1	CASSQDRDYGYERTQYF
TRBJ2-7	TRBV20-1	CSALGLAGRLSYEQYF
TRBJ1-2	TRBV28	CASSRVQGRGYTF
TRBJ2-7	TRBV20-1	CSAGKRGRANEQYF
TRBJ1-2	TRBV28	CASSPQGVGFIGGYTF
TRBJ1-1	TRBV5-1	CASSFHRENTEAFF
TRBJ2-3	TRBV20-1	CSARGPTSGGASDTQYF
TRBJ2-2	TRBV5-1	CASSSPLGGAAGELFF
TRBJ1-1	TRBV29-1	CSVLRGQGIEMNTKAFF
TRBJ1-1	TRBV10-3	CAISGPATEAFF
TRBJ2-7	TRBV13	CASSLDGGTVYEQYF
TRBJ1-2	TRBV29-1	CSAGTGYGYTF
TRBJ2-7	TRBV12-3/TRBV12-4	CASSQGLGEQYF
TRBJ1-3	TRBV2	CASSGPRDLTNTIYF
TRBJ1-2	TRBV5-4	CASSPAGNYGYTF
TRBJ2-4	TRBV7-2	CASSPKGGAMNIQYF
TRBJ1-2	TRBV7-9	CASSLPPGQGNYGYTF